Listed below are T cell receptor beta chains from one sample, sequenced in a study of cytomegalovirus exposure and HLA in healthy donors. Sequencing used immunoSEQ multiplex PCR; TCRdb keeps in-frame clones, though not all of them. The data hold roughly 240,000 clones, with roughly 73% observed a single time. The sequencing input was PBMCs. These receptors were obtained from a boy under 18 in good health and CMV-seronegative. CDR3s include the opening cysteine and the closing phenylalanine or tryptophan. D genes are given only for firm matches. Only some rows state a clone size, as once, few, many or a class for expanded clones.

D gene: -; V gene: TRBV7-2; clone size: -; J gene: TRBJ2-3; CDR3 protein: CASSLRPGDTQYF; CDR3 DNA: TGTGCCAGCAGCTTACGCCCCGGAGATACGCAGTATTTT
D gene: -; V gene: TRBV11-3; clone size: once; J gene: TRBJ2-7; CDR3 protein: CASSLDTSSYEQYF; CDR3 DNA: TGTGCCAGCAGCTTAGACACGTCTAGCTACGAGCAGTACTTC
D gene: -; V gene: TRBV7-9; clone size: -; J gene: TRBJ2-3; CDR3 protein: CASSLVAGATDTQYF; CDR3 DNA: TGTGCCAGCAGCTTAGTGGCGGGGGCCACAGATACGCAGTATTTT
D gene: -; V gene: TRBV5-1; clone size: -; J gene: TRBJ2-5; CDR3 protein: CASSLASGLRETQYF; CDR3 DNA: TGCGCCAGCAGCTTGGCCTCAGGGCTCCGAGAGACCCAGTACTTC
D gene: -; V gene: TRBV9; clone size: -; J gene: TRBJ1-1; CDR3 protein: CASSASDRQNTEAFF; CDR3 DNA: TGTGCCAGCAGCGCCTCGGACAGACAGAACACTGAAGCTTTCTTT
D gene: -; V gene: TRBV6-5; clone size: -; J gene: TRBJ1-2; CDR3 protein: CASSRGGNYGYTF; CDR3 DNA: TGTGCCAGCAGTCGGGGTGGGAACTATGGCTACACCTTC
D gene: TRBD1; V gene: TRBV15; clone size: -; J gene: TRBJ1-1; CDR3 protein: CATSRRTGGDTEAFF; CDR3 DNA: TGTGCCACCAGCAGAAGGACAGGGGGGGACACTGAAGCTTTCTTT
D gene: TRBD1; V gene: TRBV5-6; clone size: -; J gene: TRBJ1-2; CDR3 protein: CASSFVRDRDGYTF; CDR3 DNA: TGTGCCAGCAGCTTCGTCCGGGACAGAGATGGCTACACCTTC
D gene: TRBD1; V gene: TRBV6-1; clone size: -; J gene: TRBJ1-2; CDR3 protein: CASRWTGGDYGYTF; CDR3 DNA: TGTGCCAGCAGGTGGACAGGAGGCGACTATGGCTACACCTTC
D gene: -; V gene: TRBV6-7; clone size: few; J gene: TRBJ1-4; CDR3 protein: CASPRQSLGEKLFF; CDR3 DNA: TGTGCCAGCCCGAGACAGTCACTCGGTGAAAAACTGTTTTTT
D gene: -; V gene: TRBV19; clone size: few; J gene: TRBJ2-1; CDR3 protein: CASSNDGSFHEQFF; CDR3 DNA: TGTGCCAGTAGTAACGACGGGAGTTTCCATGAGCAGTTCTTC
D gene: TRBD1; V gene: TRBV5-1; clone size: -; J gene: TRBJ1-4; CDR3 protein: CASSLTGPNEKLFF; CDR3 DNA: TGCGCCAGCAGCCTGACAGGGCCTAATGAAAAACTGTTTTTT
D gene: TRBD1; V gene: TRBV29-1; clone size: -; J gene: TRBJ1-1; CDR3 protein: CSGTGAVTEAFF; CDR3 DNA: TGCAGCGGGACAGGGGCCGTCACTGAAGCTTTCTTT
D gene: TRBD1; V gene: TRBV19; clone size: -; J gene: TRBJ2-3; CDR3 protein: CASSHPGQGTDTQYF; CDR3 DNA: TGTGCCAGTAGCCACCCGGGACAGGGTACAGATACGCAGTATTTT
D gene: -; V gene: TRBV5-4; clone size: -; J gene: TRBJ1-1; CDR3 protein: CASSRTDNPEAFF; CDR3 DNA: TGTGCCAGCAGTCGGACAGATAACCCTGAAGCTTTCTTT
D gene: -; V gene: TRBV4-2; clone size: -; J gene: TRBJ2-7; CDR3 protein: CASSAGSYEQYF; CDR3 DNA: TGTGCCAGCAGCGCAGGGTCCTACGAGCAGTACTTC
D gene: TRBD1; V gene: TRBV7-3; clone size: -; J gene: TRBJ2-4; CDR3 protein: CASSPRTGDIQYF; CDR3 DNA: TGTGCCAGCAGCCCGCGAACAGGGGACATTCAGTACTTC
D gene: TRBD2; V gene: TRBV7-2; clone size: -; J gene: TRBJ2-1; CDR3 protein: CASSRGLAGGNEQFF; CDR3 DNA: TGTGCCAGCAGCCGGGGACTAGCGGGAGGGAATGAGCAGTTCTTC